The 27 T cell receptor beta chains given below trace back to one sample, sequenced in a study of cytomegalovirus exposure and HLA in healthy donors. PCR amplification relied on 60 Vbeta primers (plus 13 Jbeta primers). The data were produced by immunoSEQ multiplex PCR, yet TCRdb's version contains in-frame clones alone and is incomplete. Among around 100,000 clones listed, roughly 60% were seen once. What was sequenced was PBMCs. The source of these receptors is a human donor in good health.

The V call is TRBV6-1, the J call TRBJ1-1; D may be TRBD1 (6 bases). Trimming removed 5 bases from V and 3 bases from J, with 13 bases in between. The length of the CDR3 is 14 residues. Germline-derived CDR1 and CDR2 are MNHNS and SASEGT. The CDR3 DNA is TGTGCCAGCAGTTATATAGGACAGCACACTGAAGCTTTCTTT. Its translation is CASSYIGQHTEAFF.

A few counts support this clone. The chain carries TRBV6-4 and TRBJ2-3; 9 positions agree with TRBD2. Germline CDR1 reads MRHNA; CDR2 reads SNTAGT. Trimming cost V 6 bases and J 2 bases; bases outside gene matches: 6. This CDR3 is 15 amino acids long. The CDR3 loop reads CASSPREGDTDTQYF. The CDR3 DNA reads TGTGCCAGCAGCCCGCGGGAGGGAGACACAGATACGCAGTATTTT.

This clone showed up just a few times. The rearrangement uses TRBV30 and TRBJ1-3, with 7 bases aligning to TRBD1. This CDR3 has 14 residues. The V gene's germline CDR1 is GTSNPN and CDR2 SVGIG (reference sequence). With 0 bases clipped from V and 8 bases from J, the junction kept 7 bases outside the gene matches. The CDR3 region has the DNA TGTGCCTGGAGTGTACCGACAGGGATTCACACCATATATTTT. The encoded protein is CAWSVPTGIHTIYF.

This clone showed up just a few times. CDR3 in amino acids: CASSDGWGGLDEQYF. As DNA, the CDR3 is TGTGCCAGCAGTGATGGATGGGGGGGCTTAGACGAGCAGTACTTC. This rearrangement joins TRBV6-1 to TRBJ2-7; TRBD2 might be the D (7 bases). V was cut by 3 bases and J by 5 bases, with 17 bases left in between. Germline loops: CDR1 MNHNS, CDR2 SASEGT. The CDR3 loop spans 15 amino acids.

CDR3 nucleotides: TGTGCCAGCTCTTTTAGACAGTCCGGGGAGCTGTTTTTT. Translating it yields CASSFRQSGELFF. This chain links TRBV18 with TRBJ2-2; TRBD1 is a possible D gene (5 bases). Germline V CDR1 and CDR2: KGHSH, LQKENI. V was trimmed by 6 bases and J by 6 bases, leaving 11 bases between them. CDR3 size: 13 residues.

The genes are TRBV19 and TRBJ2-7, with 8 bases identical to TRBD2. The CDR3 loop spans 14 amino acids. Looked up from germline, CDR1 is LNHDA and CDR2 is SQIVND (reference sequence). J gave up 4 bases and V 3 bases, and 5 bases lay outside the gene matches. The CDR3 nucleotides are TGTGCCAGTAGTATCTCGGGAGGGGGATACGAGCAGTACTTC. Translating gives CASSISGGGYEQYF.

The chain uses TRBV6-6 and TRBJ2-2, with 8 nucleotides matching TRBD1. Germline V gene sequence: CDR1 MNHNY, CDR2 SVGAGI (reference sequence). The CDR3 extends over 15 amino acids. V lost 10 bases to trimming and J lost 3 bases; unmatched junction nucleotides: 10. This chain's CDR3 is CATIRHRGDTGELFF. CDR3 coding DNA: TGTGCCACCATCAGGCACAGGGGGGACACCGGGGAGCTGTTTTTT.

The rearrangement uses TRBV19 and TRBJ1-6; D perhaps matches TRBD1 (6 bases). The V gene's germline CDR1 is LNHDA and CDR2 SQIVND (reference sequence). The CDR3 has 12 amino acids. V lost 7 bases and J 11 bases, leaving 12 bases between the germline ends. CDR3 nucleotide sequence: TGTGCCAGTACAACAGGGCGAACACCCCTCCACTTT. It codes for CASTTGRTPLHF.

The V call is TRBV7-9, the J call TRBJ2-7; TRBD2 matches at 7 bases. The CDR3 runs 14 residues. Losses at the gene ends were 5 bases for V and 4 bases for J; bases not matched to a gene: 8. Germline CDR1 reads SEHNR; CDR2 reads FQNEAQ (reference sequence). The CDR3: CASSAGVSGYEQYF. The CDR3 DNA sequence: TGTGCCAGCAGCGCCGGGGTTAGCGGGTACGAGCAGTACTTC.

A few counts support this clone. V is TRBV2 and J is TRBJ1-5, with 7 positions matching TRBD1. The CDR3 loop spans 15 amino acids. CDR1 and CDR2 from the germline V gene are SNHLY and FYNNEI. The V and J ends lost 6 bases and 4 bases, in that order; junction bases with no gene match: 9. CDR3 sequence (DNA): TGTGCCAGCAGAGTGATAGGGACAGATAATCAGCCCCAGCATTTT. Encoded protein: CASRVIGTDNQPQHF.

The chain employs TRBV7-9 and TRBJ2-1, with 9 bases matching TRBD2. Germline V gives CDR1 SEHNR, CDR2 FQNEAQ (reference sequence). This CDR3 has 16 amino acids. The ends lost 5 bases at V and 7 bases at J; junction bases unmatched: 12. CDR3 protein: CASSPRSSGMGNEQFF. The CDR3 DNA reads TGTGCCAGCAGCCCTCGTTCTAGCGGGATGGGTAATGAGCAGTTCTTC.

The chain combines TRBV2 with TRBJ1-1, with D possibly being TRBD1 (6 bases). The CDR3 has 13 amino acids. Trimming stripped 6 bases from V and 5 bases from J, with 13 bases between. Germline loops: CDR1 SNHLY, CDR2 FYNNEI. The chain's CDR3 is CASSSGGSTEAFF. The CDR3 coding sequence is TGTGCCAGCAGCTCGGGGGGCTCTACTGAAGCTTTCTTT.

V and J are TRBV10-3 and TRBJ2-4; 8 bases map to TRBD1. Germline lookup yields CDR1 ENHRY and CDR2 SYGVKD. This CDR3 has 16 residues. J lost 6 bases, V lost 3 bases, and 10 bases had no gene match. CDR3 sequence: CAISESGGFPGNIQYF. The CDR3 DNA reads TGTGCCATCAGTGAATCAGGGGGCTTCCCCGGAAACATTCAGTACTTC.

This chain uses TRBV28 with TRBJ2-1, with TRBD1 matching over 7 bases. This CDR3 is 15 amino acids long. The J segment lost 5 bases and the V segment lost 3 bases, leaving 7 bases of the junction unmatched. The germline V gene has CDR1 MDHEN and CDR2 SYDVKM. The CDR3 loop reads CASSFPWTGNNEQFF. The CDR3 bases are TGTGCCAGCAGTTTTCCCTGGACAGGAAACAATGAGCAGTTCTTC.

The chain employs TRBV7-9 and TRBJ2-7; 11 bases fit TRBD2. With V trimmed by 8 bases and J by 0 bases, 3 bases remained unmatched. The CDR3 is made up of 14 amino acids. Germline loops: CDR1 SEHNR, CDR2 FQNEAQ (reference sequence). DNA of the CDR3: TGTGCCAGCGGCGGGACTAGCGGCTCCTACGAGCAGTACTTC. It codes for CASGGTSGSYEQYF. The complete variable domain, with remaining parts taken from reference TRBV7-9 and TRBJ2-7, reads DTGVSQNPRHKITKRGQNVTFRCDPISEHNRLYWYRQTLGQGPEFLTYFQNEAQLEKSRLLSDRFSAERPKGSFSTLEIQRTEQGDSAMYLCASGGTSGSYEQYFGPGTRLTVT.

The rearrangement links TRBV30 to TRBJ2-1, with 7 nucleotides matching TRBD2. Germline V gene lookup returns CDR1 GTSNPN and CDR2 SVGIG (reference sequence). The CDR3 is made up of 13 amino acids. Germline trimming cut 3 bases from V and 9 bases from J; bases unmatched to any gene: 8. CDR3 amino acids: CAWRRTSQTEQFF. CDR3 DNA: TGTGCCTGGAGAAGGACTAGTCAGACTGAGCAGTTCTTC.

Remarks on this clone: Different DNA sequences within this sample yield the same CDR3. CDR3 residues: CASSKEAGVGETQYF. The CDR3 DNA reads as TGTGCCAGCAGCAAAGAGGCGGGAGTAGGGGAGACCCAGTACTTC. This rearrangement joins TRBV2 to TRBJ2-5, with TRBD2 matching over 7 bases. The CDR3 is 15 amino acids. Germline V gives CDR1 SNHLY, CDR2 FYNNEI. The J segment lost 5 bases and the V segment lost 6 bases, leaving 12 bases of the junction unmatched.

The genes are TRBV7-2 and TRBJ2-7; D ambiguous. CDR1 and CDR2 (germline): SGHTA, FQGNSA. The CDR3 is 15 residues long. Trimming pared 7 bases from V and 3 bases from J, leaving 19 bases between. The CDR3, as DNA: TGTGCCAGCAACATTAATTCGGTGGGCATCTACGAGCAGTACTTC. Translating it yields CASNINSVGIYEQYF. The full variable domain, completed using reference TRBV7-2 and TRBJ2-7, is GAGVSQSPSNKVTEKGKDVELRCDPISGHTALYWYRQSLGQGLEFLIYFQGNSAPDKSGLPSDRFSAERTGGSVSTLTIQRTQQEDSAVYLCASNINSVGIYEQYFGPGTRLTVT.

The chain recombines TRBV5-5 with TRBJ2-5, with 7 bases that match TRBD2. In germline, CDR1 is SGHKS, CDR2 YYEKEE (reference sequence). J gave up 1 base and V 4 bases, and 7 bases lay outside the gene matches. This CDR3 has 15 amino acids. This CDR3 reads CASSPEGTIQETQYF. CDR3 coding DNA: TGTGCCAGCAGCCCGGAGGGGACTATCCAAGAGACCCAGTACTTC. Full variable domain (outside the CDR3, taken from reference TRBV5-5 and TRBJ2-5): DAGVTQSPTHLIKTRGQQVTLRCSPISGHKSVSWYQQVLGQGPQFIFQYYEKEERGRGNFPDRFSARQFPNYSSELNVNALLLGDSALYLCASSPEGTIQETQYFGPGTRLLVL.

J is TRBJ2-7 and V is TRBV14; possible D gene TRBD2, 6 bases. The CDR3 extends over 15 amino acids. Trimming cost V 4 bases and J 3 bases, with 16 bases left between them. Germline CDR1 SGHDN, CDR2 FVKESK. DNA for the CDR3: TGTGCCAGCAGCCCCTCCTTAGCGGTTCGCTACGAGCAGTACTTC. Translating it yields CASSPSLAVRYEQYF. Together with reference TRBV14 and TRBJ2-7, the CDR3 gives the full variable domain: EAGVTQFPSHSVIEKGQTVTLRCDPISGHDNLYWYRRVMGKEIKFLLHFVKESKQDESGMPNNRFLAERTGGTYSTLKVQPAELEDSGVYFCASSPSLAVRYEQYFGPGTRLTVT.

The chain links TRBV9 to TRBJ2-1; 10 nucleotides match TRBD2. There are 15 residues in the CDR3. The V gene end was trimmed by 0 bases and the J gene end by 4 bases; junction bases not matched to a gene: 1. In germline, CDR1 is SGDLS, CDR2 YYNGEE. The chain's CDR3 is CASSVVAGGYNEQFF. The DNA of the CDR3 is TGTGCCAGCAGCGTAGTAGCGGGAGGTTACAATGAGCAGTTCTTC.

This rearrangement joins TRBV11-2 to TRBJ2-7; tentative D call: TRBD2 (5 bases). The CDR3 sequence is 14 residues long. With 1 base removed from V and 1 base from J, the gap between germline ends came to 8 bases. Per germline, CDR1 SGHAT and CDR2 FQNNGV. The CDR3 spells CASSLAPGSYEQYF. The CDR3 DNA follows: TGTGCCAGCAGCTTAGCACCGGGGTCCTACGAGCAGTACTTC.

This clone was recorded a few times. This chain uses TRBV2 with TRBJ2-1; 8 nucleotides align to TRBD2. The V and J ends lost 7 bases and 4 bases, in that order; junction bases with no gene match: 9. Germline V gives CDR1 SNHLY, CDR2 FYNNEI. This CDR3 comprises 15 residues. CDR3 nucleotide sequence: TGTGCCAGCAAGGAGCGGGAGAATAAGTACAATGAGCAGTTCTTC. Its protein product is CASKERENKYNEQFF.

This chain links TRBV5-4 with TRBJ1-2; D possibly corresponds to TRBD1 (5 bases). Per the germline V gene, CDR1 is SGHNT and CDR2 is YYREEE (reference sequence). The CDR3 has 14 amino acids. Trimming pared 4 bases from V and 2 bases from J, leaving 12 bases between. The CDR3 loop is CASSIQGLNYGYTF. CDR3 nucleotide sequence: TGTGCCAGCAGCATCCAGGGACTAAACTATGGCTACACCTTC.

V usage is TRBV29-1 and J usage is TRBJ1-2; 9 bases line up with TRBD1. The CDR3 runs 13 residues. CDR1 and CDR2 from the germline V gene are SQVTM and ANQGSEA. Trimming cost V 6 bases and J 7 bases; bases outside gene matches: 9. CDR3 amino acids: CSVPGQGTPGYTF. CDR3 coding DNA: TGCAGCGTCCCGGGACAGGGAACACCTGGCTACACCTTC.

This clone showed up just a few times. This chain joins TRBV19 and TRBJ1-1, with a possible D match to TRBD1 (5 bases). The CDR3 extends over 14 amino acids. Germline lookup yields CDR1 LNHDA and CDR2 SQIVND (reference sequence). V gave up 2 bases and J gave up 1 base, with 8 bases separating them. The CDR3 DNA is TGTGCCAGTAGTATAAGGGGCTCGAACACTGAAGCTTTCTTT. Translation: CASSIRGSNTEAFF.

The rearrangement uses TRBV5-1 and TRBJ2-3; D may be TRBD2 (5 bases). This CDR3 region has 16 residues. The germline V and J ends were trimmed by 4 bases and 3 bases, with 18 bases remaining between them. The germline V gene has CDR1 SGHRS and CDR2 YFSETQ. The CDR3 sequence: CASSPGGGSGTDTQYF. For the CDR3, the DNA is TGCGCCAGCAGCCCCGGTGGCGGGTCTGGAACAGATACGCAGTATTTT.